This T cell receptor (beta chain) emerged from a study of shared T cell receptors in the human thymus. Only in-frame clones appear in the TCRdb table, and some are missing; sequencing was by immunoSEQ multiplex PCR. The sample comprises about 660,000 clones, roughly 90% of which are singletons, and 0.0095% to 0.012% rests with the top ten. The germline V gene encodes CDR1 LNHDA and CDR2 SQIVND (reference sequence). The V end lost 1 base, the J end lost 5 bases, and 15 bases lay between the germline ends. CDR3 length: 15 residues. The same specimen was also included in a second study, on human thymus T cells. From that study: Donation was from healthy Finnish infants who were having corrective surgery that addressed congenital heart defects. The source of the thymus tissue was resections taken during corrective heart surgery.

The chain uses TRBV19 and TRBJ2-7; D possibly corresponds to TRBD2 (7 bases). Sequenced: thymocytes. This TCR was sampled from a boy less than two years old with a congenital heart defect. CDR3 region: CASSIVRGGIHEQYF. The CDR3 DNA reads TGTGCCAGTAGTATAGTAAGGGGGGGCATCCACGAGCAGTACTTC.